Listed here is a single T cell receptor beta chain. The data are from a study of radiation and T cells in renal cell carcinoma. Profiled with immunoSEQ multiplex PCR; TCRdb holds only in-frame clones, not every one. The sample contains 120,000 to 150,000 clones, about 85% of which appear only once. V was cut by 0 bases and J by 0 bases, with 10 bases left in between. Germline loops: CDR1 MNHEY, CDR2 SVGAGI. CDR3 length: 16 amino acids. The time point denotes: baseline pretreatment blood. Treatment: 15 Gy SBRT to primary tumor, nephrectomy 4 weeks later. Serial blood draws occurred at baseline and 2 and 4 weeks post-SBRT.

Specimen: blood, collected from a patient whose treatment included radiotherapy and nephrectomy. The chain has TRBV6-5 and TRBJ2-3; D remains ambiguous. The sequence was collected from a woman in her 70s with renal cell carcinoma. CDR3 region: CASSYSTAASTDTQYF. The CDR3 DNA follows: TGTGCCAGCAGTTACTCGACGGCAGCTAGCACAGATACGCAGTATTTT.